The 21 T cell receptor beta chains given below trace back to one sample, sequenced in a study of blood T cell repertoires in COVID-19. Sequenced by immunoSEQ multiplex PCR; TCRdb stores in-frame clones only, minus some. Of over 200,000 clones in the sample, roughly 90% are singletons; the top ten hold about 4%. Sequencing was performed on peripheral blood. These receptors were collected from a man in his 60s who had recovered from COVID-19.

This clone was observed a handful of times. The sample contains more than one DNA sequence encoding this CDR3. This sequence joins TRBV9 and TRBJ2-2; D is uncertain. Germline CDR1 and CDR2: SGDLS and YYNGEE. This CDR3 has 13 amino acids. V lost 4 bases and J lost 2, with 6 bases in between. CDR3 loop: CASSPGNTGELFF. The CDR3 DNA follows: TGTGCCAGCAGCCCGGGTAACACCGGGGAGCTGTTTTTT.

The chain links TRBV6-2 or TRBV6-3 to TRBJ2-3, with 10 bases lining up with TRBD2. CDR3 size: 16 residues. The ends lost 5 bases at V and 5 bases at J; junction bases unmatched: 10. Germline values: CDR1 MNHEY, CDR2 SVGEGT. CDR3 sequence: CASSKPLAGQEDTQYF. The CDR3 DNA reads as TGTGCCAGCAGTAAGCCACTAGCGGGGCAAGAAGATACGCAGTATTTT.

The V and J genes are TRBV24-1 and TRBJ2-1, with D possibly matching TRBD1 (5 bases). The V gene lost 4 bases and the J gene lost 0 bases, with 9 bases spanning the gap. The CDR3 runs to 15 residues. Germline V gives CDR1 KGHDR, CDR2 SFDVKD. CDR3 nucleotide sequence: TGTGCCACCAGTGAAGGGGTAGGCTCCTACAATGAGCAGTTCTTC. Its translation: CATSEGVGSYNEQFF.

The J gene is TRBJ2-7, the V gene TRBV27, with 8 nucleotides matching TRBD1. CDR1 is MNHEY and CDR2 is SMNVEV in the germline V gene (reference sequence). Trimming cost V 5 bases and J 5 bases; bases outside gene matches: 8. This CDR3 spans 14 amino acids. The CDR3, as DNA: TGTGCCAGCAGTCGGGGACAGGTGGGCCACGAGCAGTACTTC. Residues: CASSRGQVGHEQYF.

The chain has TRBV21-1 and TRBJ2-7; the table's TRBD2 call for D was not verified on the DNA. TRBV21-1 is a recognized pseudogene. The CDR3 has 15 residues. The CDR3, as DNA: TGTGCCAGCAGCACAAAAGCCAGTCGGGGGGACGAGCAGTACTTC. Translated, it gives CASSTKASRGDEQYF.

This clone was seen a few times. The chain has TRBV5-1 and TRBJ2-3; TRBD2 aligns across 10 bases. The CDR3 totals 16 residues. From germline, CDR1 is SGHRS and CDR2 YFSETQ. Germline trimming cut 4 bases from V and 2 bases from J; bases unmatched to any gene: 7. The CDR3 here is CASSLQAGGYTDTQYF. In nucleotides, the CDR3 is TGCGCCAGCAGCCTTCAAGCGGGGGGGTACACAGATACGCAGTATTTT.

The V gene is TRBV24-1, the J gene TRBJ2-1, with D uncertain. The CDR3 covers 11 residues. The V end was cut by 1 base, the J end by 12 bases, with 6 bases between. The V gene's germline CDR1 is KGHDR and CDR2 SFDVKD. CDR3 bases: TGTGCCACCAGTGATTTCACGGGGCAGTTCTTC. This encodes CATSDFTGQFF.

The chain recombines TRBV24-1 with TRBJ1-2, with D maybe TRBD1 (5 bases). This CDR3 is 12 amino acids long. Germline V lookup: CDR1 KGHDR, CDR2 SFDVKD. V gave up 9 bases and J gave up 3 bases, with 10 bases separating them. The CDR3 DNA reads TGTGCCACCGGGACTGGGGACTATGGCTACACCTTC. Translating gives CATGTGDYGYTF.

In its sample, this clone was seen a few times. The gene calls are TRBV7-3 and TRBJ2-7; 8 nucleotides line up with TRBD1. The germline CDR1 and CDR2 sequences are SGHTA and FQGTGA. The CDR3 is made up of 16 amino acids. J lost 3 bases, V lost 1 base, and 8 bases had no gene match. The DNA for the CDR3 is TGTGCCAGCAGCTTAATCGCGGACAGGGACCACTACGAGCAGTACTTC. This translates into CASSLIADRDHYEQYF.

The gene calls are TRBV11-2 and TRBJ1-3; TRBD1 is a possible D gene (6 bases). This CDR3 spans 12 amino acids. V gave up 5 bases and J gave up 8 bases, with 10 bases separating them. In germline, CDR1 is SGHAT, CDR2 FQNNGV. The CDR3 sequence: CASSPQGHTIYF. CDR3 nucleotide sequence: TGTGCCAGCAGCCCTCAGGGGCACACCATATATTTT.

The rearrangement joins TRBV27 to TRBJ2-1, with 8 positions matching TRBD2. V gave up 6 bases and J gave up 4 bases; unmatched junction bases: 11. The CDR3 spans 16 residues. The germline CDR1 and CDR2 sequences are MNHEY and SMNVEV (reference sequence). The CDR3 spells CASSRLGGGRYNEQFF. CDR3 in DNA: TGTGCCAGCAGCCGACTCGGGGGGGGCAGATACAATGAGCAGTTCTTC.

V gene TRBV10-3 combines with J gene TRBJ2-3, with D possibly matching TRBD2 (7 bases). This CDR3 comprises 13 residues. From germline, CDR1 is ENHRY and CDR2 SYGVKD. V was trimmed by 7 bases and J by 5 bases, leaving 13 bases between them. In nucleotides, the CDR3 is TGTGCCATCAACGGGGGGCCCTTAGATACGCAGTATTTT. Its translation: CAINGGPLDTQYF.

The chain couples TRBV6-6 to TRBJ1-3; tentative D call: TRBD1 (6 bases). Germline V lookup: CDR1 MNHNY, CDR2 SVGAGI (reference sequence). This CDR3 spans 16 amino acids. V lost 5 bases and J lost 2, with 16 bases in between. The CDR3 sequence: CASSQLLQGPGNTIYF. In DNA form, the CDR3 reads TGTGCCAGCAGTCAACTCTTACAGGGTCCTGGAAACACCATATATTTT.

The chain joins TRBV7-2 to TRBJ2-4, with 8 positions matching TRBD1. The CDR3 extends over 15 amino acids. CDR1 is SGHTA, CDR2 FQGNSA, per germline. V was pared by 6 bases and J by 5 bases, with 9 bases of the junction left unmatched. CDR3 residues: CASRARQGIENIQYF. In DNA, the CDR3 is TGTGCCAGCAGGGCCAGACAGGGGATCGAAAACATTCAGTACTTC.

The DNA for the CDR3 is TGTGCCAGCACCTCTACGGCAGGATATAGAGGCTACACCTTC. Translation: CASTSTAGYRGYTF. J is TRBJ1-2 and V is TRBV6-5, with no clear D. This CDR3 region has 14 residues. Germline V lookup: CDR1 MNHEY, CDR2 SVGAGI. V shed 7 bases and J shed 8 bases, with 20 bases lying between them.

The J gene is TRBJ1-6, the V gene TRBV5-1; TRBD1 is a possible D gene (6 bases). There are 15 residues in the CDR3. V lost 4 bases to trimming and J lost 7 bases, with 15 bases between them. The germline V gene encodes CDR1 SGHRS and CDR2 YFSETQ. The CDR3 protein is CASSPQGTRNSPLHF. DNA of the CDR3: TGCGCCAGCAGCCCCCAGGGGACCAGGAATTCACCCCTCCACTTT.

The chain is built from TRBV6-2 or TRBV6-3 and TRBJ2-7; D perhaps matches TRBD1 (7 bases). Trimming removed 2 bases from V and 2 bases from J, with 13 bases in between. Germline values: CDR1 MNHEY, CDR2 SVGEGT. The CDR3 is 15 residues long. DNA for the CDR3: TGTGCCAGCAGTTACGGAGGGGGCGCACCCTACGAGCAGTACTTC. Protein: CASSYGGGAPYEQYF.

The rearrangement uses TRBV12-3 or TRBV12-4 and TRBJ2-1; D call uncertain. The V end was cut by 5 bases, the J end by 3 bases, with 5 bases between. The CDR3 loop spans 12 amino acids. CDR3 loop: CASSRSYNEQFF. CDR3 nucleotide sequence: TGTGCCAGCAGTCGCAGCTACAATGAGCAGTTCTTC.

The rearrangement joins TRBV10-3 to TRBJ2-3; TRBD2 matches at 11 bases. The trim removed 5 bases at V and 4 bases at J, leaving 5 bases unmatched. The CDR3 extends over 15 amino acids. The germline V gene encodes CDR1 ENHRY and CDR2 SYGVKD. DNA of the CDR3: TGTGCCATCAGTCTAGCGGGGGGCCCCTCAGATACGCAGTATTTT. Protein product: CAISLAGGPSDTQYF.

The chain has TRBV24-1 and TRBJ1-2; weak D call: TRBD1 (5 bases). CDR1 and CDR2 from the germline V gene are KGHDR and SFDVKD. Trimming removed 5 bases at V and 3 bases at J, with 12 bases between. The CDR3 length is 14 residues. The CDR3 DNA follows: TGTGCCACCAGTGCCTCCGGGGGGGACTATGGCTACACCTTC. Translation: CATSASGGDYGYTF.

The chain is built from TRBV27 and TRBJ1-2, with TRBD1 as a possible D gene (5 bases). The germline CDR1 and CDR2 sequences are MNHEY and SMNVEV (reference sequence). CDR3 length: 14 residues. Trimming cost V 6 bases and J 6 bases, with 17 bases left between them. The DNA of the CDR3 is TGTGCCAGCAGGAACCCGGGGGGAGCCCATGGCTACACCTTC. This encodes CASRNPGGAHGYTF.